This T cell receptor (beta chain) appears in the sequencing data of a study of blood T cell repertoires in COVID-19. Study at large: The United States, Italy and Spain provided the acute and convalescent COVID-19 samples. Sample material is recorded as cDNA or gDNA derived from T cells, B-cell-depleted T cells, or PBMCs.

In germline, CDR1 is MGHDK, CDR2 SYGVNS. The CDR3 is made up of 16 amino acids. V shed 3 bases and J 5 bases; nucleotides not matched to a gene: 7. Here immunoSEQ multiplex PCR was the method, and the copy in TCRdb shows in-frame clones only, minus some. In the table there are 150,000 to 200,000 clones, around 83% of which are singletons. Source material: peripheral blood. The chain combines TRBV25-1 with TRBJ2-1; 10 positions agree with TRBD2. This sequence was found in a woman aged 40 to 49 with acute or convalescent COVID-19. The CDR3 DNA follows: TGTGCCAGCAGTGACTACTCCGGGACTAGCGACAATGAGCAGTTCTTC. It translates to CASSDYSGTSDNEQFF.